This TCR beta chain originates from a study of blood T cell repertoires in COVID-19. Across the study: Sample material is recorded as cDNA or gDNA derived from T cells, B-cell-depleted T cells, or PBMCs.

As originally analysed: Estimation of nucleated cell counts relied on the amplification of reference gene primers. Libraries were prepared by immunoSEQ multiplex PCR; TCRdb keeps only in-frame clonotypes and omits some of them. The V and J calls and clone size are taken from that table; D and trimming were inferred from the DNA. This table has approximately 190,000 clones, roughly 82% appearing once. The material sequenced was peripheral blood. The receptor's source is a woman in her sixties or seventies with COVID-19, enrolled during active disease.

The CDR3 nucleotides read TGTGCCAGTCAAGGGAGCGGGGGGTTAAATGAGCAGTTCTTC. This codes for CASQGSGGLNEQFF. The rearrangement links TRBV28 to TRBJ2-1, with TRBD2 matching over 9 bases. Germline CDR1 MDHEN, CDR2 SYDVKM. This CDR3 has 14 amino acids. V shed 9 bases, J shed 7 bases, and the junction held 10 bases outside the gene matches. The entire variable domain, with the rest obtained from reference TRBV28 and TRBJ2-1, is as follows: DVKVTQSSRYLVKRTGEKVFLECVQDMDHENMFWYRQDPGLGLRLIYFSYDVKMKEKGDIPEGYSVSREKKERFSLILESASTNQTSMYLCASQGSGGLNEQFFGPGTRLTVL.